This TCR beta chain was documented in a study of cytomegalovirus exposure and HLA in healthy donors. Study-wide findings and caveats: Rarity held for most TCR sequences, but there were some public TCRs that occurred in many donors.

The repertoire was sequenced with immunoSEQ multiplex PCR; TCRdb's copy has only in-frame clones and lacks some. The table shows around 150,000 clones, with roughly 84% occurring only once. This clone was recorded only once. What it binds is unknown. From germline, CDR1 is SGHNT and CDR2 YYREEE (reference sequence). The ends were cut back, 5 bases at V and 15 bases at J, with 16 bases in the middle. CDR3 length: 11 amino acids. The V call is TRBV5-4, the J call TRBJ2-3, with D possibly matching TRBD2 (6 bases). This TCR was recovered from a man younger than 45 in good health and CMV-seropositive. Sequenced material: PBMCs. The CDR3 bases are TGTGCCAGCAGTACCGGGGGAGCTGCCTATTTT. As protein: CASSTGGAAYF.